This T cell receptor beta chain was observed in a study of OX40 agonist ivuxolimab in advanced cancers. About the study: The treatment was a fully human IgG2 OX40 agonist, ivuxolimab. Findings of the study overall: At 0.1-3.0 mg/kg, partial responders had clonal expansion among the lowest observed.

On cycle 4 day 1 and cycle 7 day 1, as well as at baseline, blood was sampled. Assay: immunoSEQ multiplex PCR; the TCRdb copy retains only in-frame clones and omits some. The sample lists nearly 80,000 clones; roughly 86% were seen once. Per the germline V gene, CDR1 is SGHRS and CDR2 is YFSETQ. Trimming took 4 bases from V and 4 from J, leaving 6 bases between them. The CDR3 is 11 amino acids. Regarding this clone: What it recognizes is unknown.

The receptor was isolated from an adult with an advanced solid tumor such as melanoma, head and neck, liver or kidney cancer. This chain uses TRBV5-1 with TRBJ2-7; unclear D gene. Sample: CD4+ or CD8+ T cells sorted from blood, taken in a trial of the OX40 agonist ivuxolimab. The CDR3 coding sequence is TGCGCCAGCAGCGGGATATACGAGCAGTACTTC. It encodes CASSGIYEQYF.